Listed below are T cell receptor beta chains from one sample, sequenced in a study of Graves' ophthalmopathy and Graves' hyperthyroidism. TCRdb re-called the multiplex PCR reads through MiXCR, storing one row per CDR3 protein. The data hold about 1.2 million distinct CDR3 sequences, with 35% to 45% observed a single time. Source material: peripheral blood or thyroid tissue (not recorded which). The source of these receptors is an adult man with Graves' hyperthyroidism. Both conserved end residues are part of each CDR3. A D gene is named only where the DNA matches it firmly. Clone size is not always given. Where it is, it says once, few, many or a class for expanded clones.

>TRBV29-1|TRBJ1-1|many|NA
CSVPTGAEAFF
TGCAGCGTTCCCACGGGAGCTGAAGCTTTCTTT
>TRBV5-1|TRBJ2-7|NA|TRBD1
CASSLGQGLFNYEQYF
TGCGCCAGCAGCTTGGGACAGGGTCTTTTTAACTACGAGCAGTACTTC
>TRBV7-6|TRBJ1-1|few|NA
CAWSMWGNTEAFF
TGTGCCTGGAGTATGTGGGGGAACACTGAAGCTTTCTTT
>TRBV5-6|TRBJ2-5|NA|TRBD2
CASSRLAERQETQYF
TGTGCCAGCAGCCGACTAGCGGAGCGGCAAGAGACCCAGTACTTC
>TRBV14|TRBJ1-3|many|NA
CASSLVIGNTIYF
TGTGCCAGCAGCCTGGTGATCGGAAACACCATATATTTT
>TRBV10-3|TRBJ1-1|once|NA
CAISARTKLRDTEAFF
TGTGCCATCAGTGCTAGGACAAAACTAAGGGACACTGAAGCTTTCTTT
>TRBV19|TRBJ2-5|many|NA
CASSLPGEETQYF
TGTGCCAGTAGTCTCCCAGGGGAAGAGACCCAGTACTTC
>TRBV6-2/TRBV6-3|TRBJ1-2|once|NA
CASSPRTISGYTF
TGTGCCAGCAGCCCCCGGACAATCTCTGGCTACACCTTC
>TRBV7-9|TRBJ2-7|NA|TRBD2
CASSPHRTSGPYEQYF
TGTGCCAGCAGCCCTCACCGGACTAGCGGGCCGTACGAGCAGTACTTC
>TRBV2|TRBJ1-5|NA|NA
CAKDPWGNQPQHF
TGTGCCAAGGACCCCTGGGGCAATCAGCCCCAGCATTTT
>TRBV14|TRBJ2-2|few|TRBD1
CASSRRQGYTGELFF
TGTGCCAGCAGCCGGAGACAGGGGTACACCGGGGAGCTGTTTTTT
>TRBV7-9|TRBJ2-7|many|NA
CASSSGRAYEQYF
TGTGCCAGCAGCAGTGGCCGAGCCTACGAGCAGTACTTC
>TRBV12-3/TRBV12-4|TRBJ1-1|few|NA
CATGFRVDTEAFF
TGTGCCACAGGATTCAGGGTGGACACTGAAGCTTTCTTT
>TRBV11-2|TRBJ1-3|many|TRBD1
CASSFRQGADGNTIYF
TGTGCCAGCAGCTTCAGGCAGGGGGCTGATGGAAACACCATATATTTT
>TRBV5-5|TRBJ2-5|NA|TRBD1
CASSLLGDRETQYF
TGCGCCAGCAGCTTGTTGGGGGACAGGGAGACCCAGTACTTC
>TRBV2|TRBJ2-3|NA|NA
CASTGLRTDTQYF
TGTGCCAGCACGGGGTTAAGGACAGATACGCAGTATTTT
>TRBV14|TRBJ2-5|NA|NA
CASSPARESKTQYF
TGTGCCAGCTCACCAGCACGGGAGAGCAAGACCCAGTACTTC
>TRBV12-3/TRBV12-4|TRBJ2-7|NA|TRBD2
CASRLGLARNEQYF
TGTGCCAGCAGACTGGGACTAGCGAGGAACGAGCAGTACTTC
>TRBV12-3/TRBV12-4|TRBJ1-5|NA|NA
CASSQAGYQAQHF
TGTGCCAGCAGCCAAGCCGGGTACCAGGCCCAGCATTTT
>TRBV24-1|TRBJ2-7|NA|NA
CATSDSSRVEQYF
TGTGCCACCAGTGATTCGAGCAGGGTCGAGCAGTACTTC